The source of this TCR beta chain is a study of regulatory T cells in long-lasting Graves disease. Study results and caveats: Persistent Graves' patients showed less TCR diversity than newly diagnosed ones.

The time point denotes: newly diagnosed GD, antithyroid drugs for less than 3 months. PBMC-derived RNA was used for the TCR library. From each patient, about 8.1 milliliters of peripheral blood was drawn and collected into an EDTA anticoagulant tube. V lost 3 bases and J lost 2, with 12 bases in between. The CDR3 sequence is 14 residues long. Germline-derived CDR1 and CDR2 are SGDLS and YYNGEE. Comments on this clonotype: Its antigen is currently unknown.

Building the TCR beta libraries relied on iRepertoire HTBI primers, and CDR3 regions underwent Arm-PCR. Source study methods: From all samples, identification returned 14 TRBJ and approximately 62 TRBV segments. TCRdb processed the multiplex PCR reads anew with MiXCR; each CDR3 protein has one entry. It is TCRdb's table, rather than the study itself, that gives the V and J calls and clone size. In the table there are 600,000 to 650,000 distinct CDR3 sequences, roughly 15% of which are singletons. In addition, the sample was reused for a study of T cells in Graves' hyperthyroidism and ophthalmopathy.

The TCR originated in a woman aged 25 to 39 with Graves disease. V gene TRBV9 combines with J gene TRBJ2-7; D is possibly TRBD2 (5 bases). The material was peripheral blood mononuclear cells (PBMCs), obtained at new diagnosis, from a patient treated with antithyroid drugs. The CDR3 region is CASSAGTEAYEQYF. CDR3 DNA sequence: TGTGCCAGCAGCGCAGGAACGGAGGCCTACGAGCAGTACTTC.